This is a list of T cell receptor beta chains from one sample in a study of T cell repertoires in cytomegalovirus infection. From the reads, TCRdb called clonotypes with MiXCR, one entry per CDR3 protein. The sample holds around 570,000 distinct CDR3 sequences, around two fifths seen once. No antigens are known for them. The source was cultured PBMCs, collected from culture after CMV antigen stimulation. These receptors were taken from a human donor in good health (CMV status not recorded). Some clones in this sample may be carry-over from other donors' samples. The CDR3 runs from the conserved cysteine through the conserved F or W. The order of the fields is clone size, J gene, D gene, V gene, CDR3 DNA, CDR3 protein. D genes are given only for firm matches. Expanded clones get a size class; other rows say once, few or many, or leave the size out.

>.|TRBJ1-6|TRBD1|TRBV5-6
TGTGCCAGCAGCCCGATGACAGGGAGCTCCTATAATTCACCCCTCCACTTT
CASSPMTGSSYNSPLHF
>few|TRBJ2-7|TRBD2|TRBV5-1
TGCGCCAGCAGCGTTAGCGGGAGAGGCTCCTACGAGCAGTACTTC
CASSVSGRGSYEQYF
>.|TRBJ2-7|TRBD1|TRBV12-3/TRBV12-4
TGTGCCAGCAGTTTAGTACAGGGGGAGAGGTGGGAGCAGTACTTC
CASSLVQGERWEQYF
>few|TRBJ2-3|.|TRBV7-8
TGTGCCAGCAGCCCCCCCGAGAGCACAGATACGCAGTATTTT
CASSPPESTDTQYF
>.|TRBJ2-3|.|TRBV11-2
TGTGCCAGCGGAAGGGTCCGCACAGATACGCAGTATTTT
CASGRVRTDTQYF
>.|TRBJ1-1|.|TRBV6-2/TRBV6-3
TGTGCCAGCAGTAAACAAACGCAGGGGCGTGCTTTCTTT
CASSKQTQGRAFF
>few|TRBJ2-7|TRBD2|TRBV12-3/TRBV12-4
TGTGCCAGCAGTTCGGGACTAGCGGGGTTAGGCTACGAGCAGTACTTC
CASSSGLAGLGYEQYF
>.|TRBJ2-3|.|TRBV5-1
TGCGCCAGCAGTCGACTCGGGGACACAGATACGCAGTATTTT
CASSRLGDTDTQYF
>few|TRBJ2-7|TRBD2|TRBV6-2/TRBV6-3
TGTGCCAGCAGTTACCCCACTAGCGGGAGGACCTACGAGCAGTACTTC
CASSYPTSGRTYEQYF
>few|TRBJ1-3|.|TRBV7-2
TGTGCCAGCAGCTTAGTCGAGGGAAACACCATATATTTT
CASSLVEGNTIYF